A single sample gave rise to the 24 T cell receptor beta chains below, sequenced in a study of blood T cell repertoires in COVID-19. Clones were read by immunoSEQ multiplex PCR, and TCRdb kept only the in-frame ones, dropping some. The sample records tens of thousands of clones, 60% to 85% being singletons. The specimen was peripheral blood. These receptors originate from a human donor in a cohort sampled during active COVID-19.

This chain uses TRBV5-5 with TRBJ1-1; TRBD1 aligns across 7 bases. J was trimmed by 9 bases and V by 3 bases; bases with no gene match: 5. This CDR3 contains 12 residues. Germline values: CDR1 SGHKS, CDR2 YYEKEE (reference sequence). The CDR3 protein is CASSSTGSQAFF. CDR3 bases: TGTGCCAGCAGCTCGACAGGGTCTCAAGCTTTCTTT.

CDR3 loop: CASSTSSGLLTHEQYF. CDR3 DNA sequence: TGTGCCAGCAGCACGTCTAGCGGGCTCTTGACGCACGAGCAGTACTTC. This chain links TRBV9 with TRBJ2-7, with 8 bases matching TRBD2. Germline lookup yields CDR1 SGDLS and CDR2 YYNGEE. Trimming removed 4 bases from V and 5 bases from J; junction bases left unmatched: 14. The CDR3 totals 16 residues.

The chain joins TRBV30 to TRBJ1-5, with D perhaps matching TRBD1 (6 bases). The CDR3 length is 13 residues. Germline loops: CDR1 GTSNPN, CDR2 SVGIG (reference sequence). Trimming left V 1 base short and J 6 bases short, with 10 bases between. Here the CDR3 DNA reads TGTGCCTGGAGTGGACAGGAATCTCAGCCCCAGCATTTT. This sequence encodes CAWSGQESQPQHF.

This clone has just one count. The chain recombines TRBV3-1 (or the pseudogene TRBV3-2) with TRBJ1-3; a possible D gene is TRBD1 (6 bases). Trimming cost V 6 bases and J 0 bases, with 15 bases left between them. The CDR3 has 16 residues. Germline loops: CDR1 LGHDT, CDR2 YNNKEL (reference sequence). The CDR3 nucleotides are TGTGCCAGCAGTCCGAGCGGGGGCTTCTCTGGAAACACCATATATTTT. It specifies CASSPSGGFSGNTIYF.

This clone was found many times. The V call is TRBV19, the J call TRBJ1-1; TRBD1 agrees at 11 bases. Germline V gene sequence: CDR1 LNHDA, CDR2 SQIVND (reference sequence). The CDR3 is 18 residues long. V was pared by 5 bases and J by 0 bases, with 11 bases of the junction left unmatched. Here the CDR3 reads CASSGRTGGVPMNTEAFF. CDR3 in DNA: TGTGCCAGTAGTGGCCGGACAGGGGGCGTCCCCATGAACACTGAAGCTTTCTTT. Drawing the rest from reference TRBV19 and TRBJ1-1, the complete variable domain is DGGITQSPKYLFRKEGQNVTLSCEQNLNHDAMYWYRQDPGQGLRLIYYSQIVNDFQKGDIAEGYSVSREKKESFPLTVTSAQKNPTAFYLCASSGRTGGVPMNTEAFFGQGTRLTVV.

The DNA of the CDR3 is TGTGCCAGTAGTGCTGGACTAGCGGGATCCACAGATACGCAGTATTTT. Translation: CASSAGLAGSTDTQYF. The V and J genes are TRBV19 and TRBJ2-3; 12 bases align to TRBD2. Germline CDR1 is LNHDA and CDR2 is SQIVND (reference sequence). V shed 5 bases, J shed 2 bases, and the junction held 5 bases outside the gene matches. The CDR3 is made up of 16 amino acids. Variable domain in full (rest from reference TRBV19 and TRBJ2-3): DGGITQSPKYLFRKEGQNVTLSCEQNLNHDAMYWYRQDPGQGLRLIYYSQIVNDFQKGDIAEGYSVSREKKESFPLTVTSAQKNPTAFYLCASSAGLAGSTDTQYFGPGTRLTVL.

V usage is TRBV7-9 and J usage is TRBJ1-1, with TRBD1 matching 10 bases. With V trimmed by 5 bases and J by 3 bases, 3 bases remained unmatched. This CDR3 is built from 14 residues. Germline CDR1 and CDR2: SEHNR and FQNEAQ (reference sequence). The CDR3: CASSPGTGDTEAFF. Written as DNA, the CDR3 is TGTGCCAGCAGCCCGGGGACAGGGGACACTGAAGCTTTCTTT.

V and J are TRBV15 and TRBJ1-1, with TRBD1 identical over 7 bases. In germline, CDR1 is LNHNV, CDR2 YYDKDF (reference sequence). There are 13 residues in the CDR3. J was trimmed by 3 bases and V by 6 bases; bases with no gene match: 4. This CDR3 reads CATRIQGHTEAFF. In DNA, the CDR3 is TGTGCCACCAGGATACAGGGGCACACTGAAGCTTTCTTT.

CDR3 loop: CASSQGGTGNYNEQFF. CDR3 nucleotide sequence: TGCGCCAGCAGCCAAGGCGGGACAGGGAATTACAATGAGCAGTTCTTC. V gene TRBV4-1 combines with J gene TRBJ2-1; 9 bases align to TRBD1. Germline V CDR1 and CDR2: MGHRA, YSYEKL. The junction had 5 bases not matched to a gene; V was cut back by 1 base and J by 4 bases. CDR3 length: 16 residues.

This clone appeared a few times. For the CDR3, the DNA is TGTGCCAGCAGCACTACGGAGCAGGGTGGGGAAAAACTGTTTTTT. It translates to CASSTTEQGGEKLFF. The rearrangement uses TRBV7-9 and TRBJ1-4, with a tentative D call TRBD1 (5 bases). Germline V gene data show CDR1 as SEHNR and CDR2 as FQNEAQ (reference sequence). Trimming took off 5 bases at V and 8 bases at J, with 18 bases between the two ends. The CDR3 is 15 residues long.

This clone occurred once. This rearrangement joins TRBV4-3 to TRBJ2-4, with 9 bases fitting TRBD2. The length of the CDR3 is 17 residues. Germline-derived CDR1 and CDR2 are LGHNA and YSLEER. V trimming: 4 bases; J trimming: 1 base; junction bases outside the gene matches: 8. For the CDR3, the DNA is TGCGCCAGCAGCCTGGATAGCGGGAGTGGGGCCAAAAACATTCAGTACTTC. This sequence encodes CASSLDSGSGAKNIQYF.

The gene calls are TRBV30 and TRBJ2-7, with TRBD2 matching 10 bases. The length of the CDR3 is 15 residues. Germline-derived CDR1 and CDR2 are GTSNPN and SVGIG (reference sequence). V lost 0 bases, J lost 6 bases, and 8 bases stayed unmatched. CDR3 region: CAWSVGASGSTEQYF. The CDR3 DNA sequence: TGTGCCTGGAGTGTAGGGGCTAGCGGGAGTACCGAGCAGTACTTC.

The chain carries TRBV19 and TRBJ2-7; 10 positions agree with TRBD1. CDR1 is LNHDA, CDR2 SQIVND, per germline (reference sequence). CDR3 size: 14 residues. Germline trimming cut 6 bases from V and 3 bases from J; bases unmatched to any gene: 5. This CDR3 is CASSAGQGNYEQYF. CDR3 nucleotides: TGTGCCAGTAGCGCGGGACAGGGGAACTACGAGCAGTACTTC.

The rearrangement joins TRBV7-8 to TRBJ2-3, with TRBD2 matching over 8 bases. CDR1 and CDR2 (germline): SGHVS, FQNEAQ. The CDR3 covers 16 residues. The J segment lost 1 base and the V segment lost 5 bases, leaving 8 bases of the junction unmatched. The chain's CDR3 is CASSTNKAGGTDTQYF. The CDR3 DNA is TGTGCCAGCAGCACCAACAAAGCGGGGGGCACAGATACGCAGTATTTT.

This chain links TRBV5-5 with TRBJ2-7, with D unresolved. This CDR3 has 14 residues. Trimming took 3 bases from V and 1 from J, leaving 11 bases between them. Germline loops: CDR1 SGHKS, CDR2 YYEKEE (reference sequence). In nucleotides, the CDR3 is TGTGCCAGCAGCTCGCACCCAGGATCCTACGAGCAGTACTTC. This translates into CASSSHPGSYEQYF.

The chain recombines TRBV6-5 with TRBJ1-3; a possible D gene is TRBD1 (6 bases). V dropped 6 bases and J dropped 3 bases, with 15 bases sitting between them. The CDR3 spans 15 residues. The germline V gene has CDR1 MNHEY and CDR2 SVGAGI. The CDR3 here is CASSKTTGSGNTIYF. The CDR3 DNA reads TGTGCCAGCAGCAAGACTACAGGGAGTGGAAACACCATATATTTT.

The chain has TRBV19 and TRBJ2-2; D remains unclear. The germline V and J ends were trimmed by 7 bases and 8 bases, with 14 bases remaining between them. This CDR3 has 13 amino acids. CDR1 and CDR2 (germline): LNHDA, SQIVND (reference sequence). This CDR3 is CASITSPPGELFF. The CDR3 DNA is TGTGCCAGTATCACTTCACCCCCGGGGGAGCTGTTTTTT.

This clone has a handful of counts. The V call is TRBV7-2, the J call TRBJ2-7; D might be TRBD2 (7 bases). This CDR3 region has 17 residues. V lost 1 base, J lost 4 bases, and 20 bases lay in between. Germline V gene sequence: CDR1 SGHTA, CDR2 FQGNSA. The CDR3 protein is CASSLGGPRGRGYEQYF. In DNA, the CDR3 is TGTGCCAGCAGCTTAGGAGGCCCTAGAGGGAGGGGGTACGAGCAGTACTTC.

The V call is TRBV6-5, the J call TRBJ1-1; D is uncertain. Germline V gives CDR1 MNHEY, CDR2 SVGAGI. Trimming cost V 0 bases and J 1 base, with 9 bases left between them. The CDR3 sequence is 15 residues long. CDR3 sequence: CASSYSIWQNTEAFF. In DNA form, the CDR3 reads TGTGCCAGCAGTTACTCGATCTGGCAGAACACTGAAGCTTTCTTT.

The chain links TRBV2 to TRBJ1-6; D is undetermined. The V end lost 6 bases, the J end lost 7 bases, and 19 bases lay between the germline ends. The CDR3 extends over 16 amino acids. The V gene's germline CDR1 is SNHLY and CDR2 FYNNEI. The CDR3 region has the DNA TGTGCCAGCAGGGAGATAACGACCCTTCCAAATTCACCCCTCCACTTT. Amino acids: CASREITTLPNSPLHF.

This chain uses TRBV6-2 or TRBV6-3 with TRBJ1-6; D may be TRBD1 (6 bases). The V end lost 5 bases, the J end lost 7 bases, and 21 bases lay between the germline ends. This CDR3 contains 17 residues. Germline values: CDR1 MNHEY, CDR2 SVGEGT. The CDR3 here is CASSTSIRGRSNSPLHF. CDR3 DNA: TGTGCCAGCAGTACCAGTATCAGGGGACGCTCGAATTCACCCCTCCACTTT.

The V and J genes are TRBV28 and TRBJ1-5; maybe TRBD1 (6 bases). There are 18 residues in the CDR3. Germline-derived CDR1 and CDR2 are MDHEN and SYDVKM. Trimming stripped 0 bases from V and 2 bases from J, with 17 bases between. This CDR3 reads CASSLCYRDKGCNQPQHF. The CDR3 DNA follows: TGTGCCAGCAGTTTATGTTACCGGGACAAGGGGTGCAATCAGCCCCAGCATTTT.

V and J are TRBV30 and TRBJ2-1, with TRBD2 as a possible D gene (5 bases). This CDR3 spans 15 amino acids. Between the trimmed V and J ends, which lost 2 bases and 0 bases, there was a span of 11 bases. Germline V lookup: CDR1 GTSNPN, CDR2 SVGIG (reference sequence). The CDR3 DNA reads as TGTGCCTGGAGTTTGGGAGTCATCTCCTACAATGAGCAGTTCTTC. Its protein is CAWSLGVISYNEQFF.

The genes are TRBV6-5 and TRBJ1-2, with D unclear. The V gene lost 2 bases and the J gene lost 1 base, with 2 bases spanning the gap. Germline CDR1 MNHEY, CDR2 SVGAGI. The CDR3 sequence is 12 residues long. DNA for the CDR3: TGTGCCAGCAGTTACCGTAACTATGGCTACACCTTC. It is translated as CASSYRNYGYTF.